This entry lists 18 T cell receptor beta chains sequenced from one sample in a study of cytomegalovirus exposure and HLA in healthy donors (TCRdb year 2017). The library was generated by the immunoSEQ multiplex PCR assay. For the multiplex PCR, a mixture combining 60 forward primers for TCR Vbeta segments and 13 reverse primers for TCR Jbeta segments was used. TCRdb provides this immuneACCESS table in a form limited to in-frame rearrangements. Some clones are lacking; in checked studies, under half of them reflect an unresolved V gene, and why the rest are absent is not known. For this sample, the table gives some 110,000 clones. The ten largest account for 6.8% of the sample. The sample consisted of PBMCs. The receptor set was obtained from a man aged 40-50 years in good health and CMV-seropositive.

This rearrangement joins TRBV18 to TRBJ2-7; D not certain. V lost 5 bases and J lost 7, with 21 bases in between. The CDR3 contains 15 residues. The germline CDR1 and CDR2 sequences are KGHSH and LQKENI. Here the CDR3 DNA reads TGTGCCAGCTCAATACAGACCCTTTTTTCATGGGAGCAGTACTTC. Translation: CASSIQTLFSWEQYF.

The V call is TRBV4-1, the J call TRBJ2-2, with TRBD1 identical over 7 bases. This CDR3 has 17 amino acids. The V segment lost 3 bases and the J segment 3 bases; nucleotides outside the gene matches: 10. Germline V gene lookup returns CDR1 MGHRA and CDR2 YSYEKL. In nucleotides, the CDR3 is TGCGCCAGCAGCCAGCCGAGACAGGGTATGGACACCGGGGAGCTGTTTTTT. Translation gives CASSQPRQGMDTGELFF.

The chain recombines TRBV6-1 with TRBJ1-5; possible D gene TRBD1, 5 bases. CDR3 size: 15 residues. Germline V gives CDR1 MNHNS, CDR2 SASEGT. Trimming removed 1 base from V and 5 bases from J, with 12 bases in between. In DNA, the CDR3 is TGTGCCAGCAGTGAAGGGGTGGGGCCAGATCAGCCCCAGCATTTT. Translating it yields CASSEGVGPDQPQHF.

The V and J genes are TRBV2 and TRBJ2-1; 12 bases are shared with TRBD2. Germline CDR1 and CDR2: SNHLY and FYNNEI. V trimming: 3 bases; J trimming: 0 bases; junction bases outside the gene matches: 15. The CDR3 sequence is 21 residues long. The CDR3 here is CASSEGLGTSGYQSSYNEQFF. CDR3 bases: TGTGCCAGCAGTGAGGGTTTGGGGACTAGCGGGTACCAGAGCTCCTACAATGAGCAGTTCTTC.

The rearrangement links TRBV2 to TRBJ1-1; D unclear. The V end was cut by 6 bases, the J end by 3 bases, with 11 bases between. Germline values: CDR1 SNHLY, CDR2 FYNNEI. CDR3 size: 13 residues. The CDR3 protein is CASRAGLDTEAFF. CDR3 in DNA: TGTGCCAGCAGGGCTGGCCTGGACACTGAAGCTTTCTTT.

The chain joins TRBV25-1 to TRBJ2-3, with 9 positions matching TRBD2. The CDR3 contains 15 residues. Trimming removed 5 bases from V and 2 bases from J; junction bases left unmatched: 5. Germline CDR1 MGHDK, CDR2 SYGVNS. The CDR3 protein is CASSPSGIYTDTQYF. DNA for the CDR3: TGTGCCAGCAGTCCTAGCGGGATTTACACAGATACGCAGTATTTT.

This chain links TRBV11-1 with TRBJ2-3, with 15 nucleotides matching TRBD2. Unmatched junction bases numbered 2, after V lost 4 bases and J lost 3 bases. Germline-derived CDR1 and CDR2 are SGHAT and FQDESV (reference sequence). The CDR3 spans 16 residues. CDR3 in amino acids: CASSSGTSGRTDTQYF. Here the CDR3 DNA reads TGTGCCAGCAGCTCCGGGACTAGCGGGAGGACAGATACGCAGTATTTT.

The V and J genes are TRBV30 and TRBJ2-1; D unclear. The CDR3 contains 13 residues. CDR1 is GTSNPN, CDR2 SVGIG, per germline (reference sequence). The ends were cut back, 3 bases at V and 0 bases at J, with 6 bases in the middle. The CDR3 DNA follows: TGTGCCTGGAGCGTTTTCTCCTACAATGAGCAGTTCTTC. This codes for CAWSVFSYNEQFF. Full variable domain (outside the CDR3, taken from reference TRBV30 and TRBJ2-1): SQTIHQWPATLVQPVGSPLSLECTVEGTSNPNLYWYRQAAGRGLQLLFYSVGIGQISSEVPQNLSASRPQDRQFILSSKKLLLSDSGFYLCAWSVFSYNEQFFGPGTRLTVL.

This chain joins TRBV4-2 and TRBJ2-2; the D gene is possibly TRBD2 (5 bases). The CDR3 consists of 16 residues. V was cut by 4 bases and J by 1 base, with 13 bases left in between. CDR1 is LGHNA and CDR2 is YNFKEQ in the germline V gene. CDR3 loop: CASSPTSGWNTGELFF. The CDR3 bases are TGTGCCAGCAGCCCCACCAGCGGATGGAACACCGGGGAGCTGTTTTTT.

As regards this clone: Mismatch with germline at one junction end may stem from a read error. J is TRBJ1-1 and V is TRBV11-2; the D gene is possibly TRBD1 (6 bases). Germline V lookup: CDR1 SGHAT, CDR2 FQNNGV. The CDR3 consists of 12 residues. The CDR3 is CASGLKQGNPEF. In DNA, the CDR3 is TGTGCCAGCGGGCTAAAACAGGGTAACCCAGAATTT.

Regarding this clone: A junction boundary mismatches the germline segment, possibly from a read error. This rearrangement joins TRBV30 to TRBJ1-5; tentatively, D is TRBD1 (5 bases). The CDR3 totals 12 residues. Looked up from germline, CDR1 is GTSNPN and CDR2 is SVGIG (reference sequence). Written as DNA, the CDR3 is TGTGCCTGGGGGAGGGGCAATCAGCTCCAGCATTTT. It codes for CAWGRGNQLQHF.

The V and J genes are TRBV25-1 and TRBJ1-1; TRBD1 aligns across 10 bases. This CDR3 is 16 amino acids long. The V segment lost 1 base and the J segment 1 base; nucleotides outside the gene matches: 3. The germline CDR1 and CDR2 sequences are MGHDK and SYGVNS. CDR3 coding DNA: TGTGCCAGCAGTGAATTCGGGACAGGGGAGAACACTGAAGCTTTCTTT. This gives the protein CASSEFGTGENTEAFF.

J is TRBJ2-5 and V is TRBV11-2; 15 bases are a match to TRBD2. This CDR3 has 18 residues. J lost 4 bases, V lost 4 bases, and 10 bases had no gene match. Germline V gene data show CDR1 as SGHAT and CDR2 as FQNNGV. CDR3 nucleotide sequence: TGTGCCAGCAGCTCCGGGACTAGCGGGAGGTGGGGGCCAGAGACCCAGTACTTC. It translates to CASSSGTSGRWGPETQYF. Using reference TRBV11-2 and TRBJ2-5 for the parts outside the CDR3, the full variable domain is EAGVAQSPRYKIIEKRQSVAFWCNPISGHATLYWYQQILGQGPKLLIQFQNNGVVDDSQLPKDRFSAERLKGVDSTLKIQPAKLEDSAVYLCASSSGTSGRWGPETQYFGPGTRLLVL.

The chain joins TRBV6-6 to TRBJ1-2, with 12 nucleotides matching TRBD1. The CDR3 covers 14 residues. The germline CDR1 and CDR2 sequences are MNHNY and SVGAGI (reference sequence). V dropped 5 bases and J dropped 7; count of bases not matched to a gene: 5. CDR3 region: CASSRDRGLSGYTF. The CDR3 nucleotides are TGTGCCAGCAGTCGGGACAGGGGGCTGAGTGGCTACACCTTC.

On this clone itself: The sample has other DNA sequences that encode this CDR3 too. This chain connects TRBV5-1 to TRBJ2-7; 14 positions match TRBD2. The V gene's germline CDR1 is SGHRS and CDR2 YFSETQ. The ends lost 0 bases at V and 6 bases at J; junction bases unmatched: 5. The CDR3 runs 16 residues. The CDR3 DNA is TGCGCCAGCAGCTTGGGGACTAGCGGGAGGAGCGGCGAGCAGTACTTC. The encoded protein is CASSLGTSGRSGEQYF.

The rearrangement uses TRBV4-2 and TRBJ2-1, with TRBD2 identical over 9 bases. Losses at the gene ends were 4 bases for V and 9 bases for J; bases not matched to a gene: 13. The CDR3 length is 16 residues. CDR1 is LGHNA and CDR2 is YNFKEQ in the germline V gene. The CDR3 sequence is CASSPAVAGVPSEQFF. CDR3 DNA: TGTGCCAGCAGCCCCGCGGTAGCGGGAGTGCCCAGTGAGCAGTTCTTC.

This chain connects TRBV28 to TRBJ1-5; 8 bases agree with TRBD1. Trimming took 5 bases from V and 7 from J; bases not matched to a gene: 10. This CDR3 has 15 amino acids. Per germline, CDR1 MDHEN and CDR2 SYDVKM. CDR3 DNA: TGTGCCAGCAGTCCTCCGGACAGGGTTGACCAGCCCCAGCATTTT. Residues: CASSPPDRVDQPQHF.

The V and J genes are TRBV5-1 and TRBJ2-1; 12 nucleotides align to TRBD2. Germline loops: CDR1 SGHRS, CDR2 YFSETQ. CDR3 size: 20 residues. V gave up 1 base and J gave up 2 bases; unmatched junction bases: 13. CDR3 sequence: CASSLWGSTSGSSTYNEQFF. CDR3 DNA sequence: TGCGCCAGCAGCTTGTGGGGCTCGACTAGCGGGAGTAGCACCTACAATGAGCAGTTCTTC.